This T cell receptor (beta chain) emerged from a study of CD8 T cells in ankylosing spondylitis. This clonotype occurred a few times. What it recognizes is unknown. The CDR3 consists of 15 residues. V shed 6 bases, J shed 0 bases, and the junction held 6 bases outside the gene matches. General study points: Disease-associated clones were reportedly significantly overrepresented in matched ankylosing spondylitis synovial fluid. Disease-linked clones, CD8+, were relatively rare in peripheral blood.

Via MiXCR, TCRdb re-called the 5' RACE reads, giving one row per CDR3 protein. The data hold 15,000 to 20,000 distinct CDR3 sequences, with approximately 8% observed a single time. The receptor's source is a male donor with ankylosing spondylitis or in good health (not recorded which). The sample taken for sequencing was blood. J is TRBJ2-3 and V is TRBV12-3 or TRBV12-4, with TRBD1 matching 7 bases. The CDR3 coding sequence is TGTGCCAGCAGCAGACAGGGACCGAGCACAGATACGCAGTATTTT. Translated, it gives CASSRQGPSTDTQYF.